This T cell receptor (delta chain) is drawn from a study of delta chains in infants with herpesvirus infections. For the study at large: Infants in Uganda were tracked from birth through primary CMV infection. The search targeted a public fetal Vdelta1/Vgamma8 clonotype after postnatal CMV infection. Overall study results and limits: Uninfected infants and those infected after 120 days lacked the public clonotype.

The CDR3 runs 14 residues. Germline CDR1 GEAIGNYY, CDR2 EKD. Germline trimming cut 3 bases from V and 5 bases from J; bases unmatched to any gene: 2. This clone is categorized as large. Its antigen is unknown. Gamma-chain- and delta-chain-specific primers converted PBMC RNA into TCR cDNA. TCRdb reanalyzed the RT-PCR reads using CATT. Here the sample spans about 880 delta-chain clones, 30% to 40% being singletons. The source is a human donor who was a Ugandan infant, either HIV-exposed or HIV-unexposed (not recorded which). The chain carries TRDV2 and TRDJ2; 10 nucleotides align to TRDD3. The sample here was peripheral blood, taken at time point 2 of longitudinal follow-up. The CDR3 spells CACDVLGDTAQLFF. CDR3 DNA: TGTGCCTGTGACGTACTGGGGGATACAGCACAACTCTTCTTT.